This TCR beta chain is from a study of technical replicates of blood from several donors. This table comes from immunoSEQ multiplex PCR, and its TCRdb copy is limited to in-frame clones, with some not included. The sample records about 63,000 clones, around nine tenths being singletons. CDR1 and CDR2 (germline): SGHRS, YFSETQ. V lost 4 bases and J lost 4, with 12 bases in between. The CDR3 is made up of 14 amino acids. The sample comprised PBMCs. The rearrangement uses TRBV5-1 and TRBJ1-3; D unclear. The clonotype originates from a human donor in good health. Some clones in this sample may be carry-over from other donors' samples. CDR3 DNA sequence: TGCGCCAGCAGCCCCGGTTTAAAGGGAAACACCATATATTTT. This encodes CASSPGLKGNTIYF.